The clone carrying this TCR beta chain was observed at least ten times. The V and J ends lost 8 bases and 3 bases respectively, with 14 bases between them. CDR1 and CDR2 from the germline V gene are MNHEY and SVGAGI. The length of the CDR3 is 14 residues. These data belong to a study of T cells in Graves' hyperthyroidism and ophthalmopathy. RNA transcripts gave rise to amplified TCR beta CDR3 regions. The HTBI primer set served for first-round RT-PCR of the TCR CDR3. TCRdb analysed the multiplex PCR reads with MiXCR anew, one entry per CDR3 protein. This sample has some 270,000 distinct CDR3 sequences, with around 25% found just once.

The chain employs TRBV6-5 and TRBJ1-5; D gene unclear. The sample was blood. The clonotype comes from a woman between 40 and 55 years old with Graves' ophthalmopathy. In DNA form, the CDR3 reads TGTGCCAGCCATTCCCGGGGATTCAATCAGCCCCAGCATTTT. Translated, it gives CASHSRGFNQPQHF.